This section outlines one TCR beta chain sequence together with its context. Germline trimming cut 4 bases from V and 7 bases from J; bases unmatched to any gene: 6. The CDR3 is made up of 15 amino acids. Every immunoSEQ plate was one replicate of a subset's evenly spread DNA. Produced via immunoSEQ multiplex PCR; TCRdb's table is partial and in-frame only. The sample carries about 700,000 clones, roughly 94% recorded once. The sample belongs to a study of shared clonotypes between healthy human individuals. Positively selected for CCR7, the CD45RO-negative cells used as naive CD8 cells excluded terminally differentiated effector memory CD45RA+ cells.

Source material: naive CD8+ T cells sorted from blood. The sequence was obtained from a man aged 25-40 years in good health. This chain joins TRBV23-1 and TRBJ2-1; TRBD2 agrees at 11 bases. TRBV23-1 is recorded as an ORF, its role being uncertain. CDR3 residues: CASSLGLAGKNEQFF. Written as DNA, the CDR3 is TGCGCCAGCAGTCTTGGACTAGCGGGCAAAAATGAGCAGTTCTTC.